Detailed here is one T cell receptor (beta chain). The CDR3 is made up of 16 amino acids. The germline V gene has CDR1 SGHTA and CDR2 FQGNSA. V lost 5 bases and J 0 bases, leaving 14 bases between the germline ends. These data are taken from a study of blood T cell repertoires in COVID-19. Study information: Donors in the United States, Italy and Spain gave samples during acute or convalescent COVID-19. Sample material is recorded as cDNA or gDNA derived from T cells, B-cell-depleted T cells, or PBMCs.

Methods used by the authors: Amplified reference gene primers provided the basis for estimating nucleated cell counts. Here immunoSEQ multiplex PCR was the method, and the copy in TCRdb shows in-frame clones only, minus some. D and trimming come from the DNA, and the V and J calls and clone size come from that table. The sample holds about 87,000 clones; about nine tenths are singletons and the top ten take approximately 4.4%. The chain has TRBV7-2 and TRBJ1-3; tentative D call: TRBD1 (6 bases). Sequences were obtained from peripheral blood. The clonotype originates from a woman older than 75 with acute or convalescent COVID-19. In DNA, the CDR3 is TGTGCCAGCAGCCCCCGGGAGGGGGGCTCTGGAAACACCATATATTTT. Its protein is CASSPREGGSGNTIYF.